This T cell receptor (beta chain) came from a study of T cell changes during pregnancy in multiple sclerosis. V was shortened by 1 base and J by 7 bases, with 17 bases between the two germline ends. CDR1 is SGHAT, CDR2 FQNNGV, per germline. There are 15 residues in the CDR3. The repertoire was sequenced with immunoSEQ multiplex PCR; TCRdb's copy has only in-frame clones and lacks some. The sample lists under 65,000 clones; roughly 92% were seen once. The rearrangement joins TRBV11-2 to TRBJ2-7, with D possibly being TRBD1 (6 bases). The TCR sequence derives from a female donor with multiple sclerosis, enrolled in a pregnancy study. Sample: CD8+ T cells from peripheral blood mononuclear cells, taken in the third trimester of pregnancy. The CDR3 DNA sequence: TGTGCCAGCAGCTTAGTAGAGGGGGTGGCTTCGGAGCAGTACTTC. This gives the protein CASSLVEGVASEQYF.